Described below is a single TCR beta chain sequence and its context. This entry is derived from a study of beta chain features in type 1 diabetes. Germline CDR1 is MDHEN and CDR2 is SYDVKM. The V gene end was trimmed by 7 bases and the J gene end by 2 bases; junction bases not matched to a gene: 13. The CDR3 totals 16 residues. The sequenced template was cDNA made from the entire isolated RNA. Here immunoSEQ multiplex PCR was the method, and the copy in TCRdb shows in-frame clones only, minus some. The sample carries over 100,000 clones, almost 40% recorded once. The chain joins TRBV28 to TRBJ2-7; 8 bases are shared with TRBD2. The origin of this receptor is a woman younger than 35 in good health. The specimen sequenced was stem cell memory CD4+ T cells from blood. CDR3 nucleotides: TGTGCCAGCAAACAAGGGTGGGTAGCGGGAACCTACGAGCAGTACTTC. This translates into CASKQGWVAGTYEQYF.